This entry describes one T cell receptor (beta chain). V lost 3 bases and J 1 base, leaving 10 bases between the germline ends. The V gene's germline CDR1 is SGDLS and CDR2 YYNGEE. This CDR3 comprises 14 residues. These data come from a study of blood T cell repertoires in COVID-19. Study as a whole: Samples taken during acute and convalescent COVID-19 were collected in the United States, Italy and Spain. T cells, B-cell-depleted T cells, or PBMCs provided the cDNA or gDNA that served as material.

Methods used by the authors: Estimates of nucleated cell counts were drawn from the amplification of reference gene primers. Here immunoSEQ multiplex PCR was the method, and the copy in TCRdb shows in-frame clones only, minus some. From that table come the V and J calls and clone size; the DNA was used to work out D and trimming. The repertoire consists of 35,000 to 40,000 clones, with nearly 90% occurring once and the leading ten covering more than 4.5%. This receptor was taken from a man aged 60-69 years with COVID-19, enrolled during active disease. The sample taken for sequencing was peripheral blood. This chain links TRBV9 with TRBJ1-1, with a possible D match to TRBD1 (5 bases). CDR3 nucleotides: TGTGCCAGCAGCGAGACGCAGGGGAACACTGAAGCTTTCTTT. It is translated as CASSETQGNTEAFF. The full variable domain, with the rest looked up from reference TRBV9 and TRBJ1-1, is DSGVTQTPKHLITATGQRVTLRCSPRSGDLSVYWYQQSLDQGLQFLIQYYNGEERAKGNILERFSAQQFPDLHSELNLSSLELGDSALYFCASSETQGNTEAFFGQGTRLTVV.